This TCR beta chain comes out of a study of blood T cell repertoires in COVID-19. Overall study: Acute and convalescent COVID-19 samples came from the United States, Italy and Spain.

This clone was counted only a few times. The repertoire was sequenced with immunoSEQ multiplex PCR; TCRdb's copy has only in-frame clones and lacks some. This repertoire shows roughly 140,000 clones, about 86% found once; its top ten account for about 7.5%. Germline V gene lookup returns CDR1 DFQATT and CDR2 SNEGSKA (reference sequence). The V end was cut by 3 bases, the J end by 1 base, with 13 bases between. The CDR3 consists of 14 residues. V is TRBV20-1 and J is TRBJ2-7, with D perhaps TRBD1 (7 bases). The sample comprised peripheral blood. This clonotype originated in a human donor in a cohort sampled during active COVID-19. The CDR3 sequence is CSASQGGRSYEQYF. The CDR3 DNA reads TGCAGTGCTAGTCAGGGGGGTCGATCCTACGAGCAGTACTTC.